The 9 T cell receptor beta chains listed next were all sequenced from one sample in a study of T cell repertoires in cytomegalovirus infection. TCRdb re-derived calls from the reads in MiXCR, one entry per CDR3 protein. This table holds roughly 300,000 distinct CDR3 sequences, about 25% found once. The sequenced sample was PBMCs. The receptors originated from a human donor in good health (CMV status not recorded). Some clones in this sample may be carry-over from other donors' samples.

This clonotype was recorded a few times. The chain uses TRBV19 and TRBJ2-3, with D possibly matching TRBD2 (5 bases). Trimming left V 5 bases short and J 2 bases short, with 20 bases between. The germline V gene encodes CDR1 LNHDA and CDR2 SQIVND (reference sequence). The CDR3 runs 17 residues. The DNA of the CDR3 is TGTGCCAGTAGTCCCACTCTCCGAAGCGGAGACACAGATACGCAGTATTTT. Its protein is CASSPTLRSGDTDTQYF. The full variable domain, completed using reference TRBV19 and TRBJ2-3, is DGGITQSPKYLFRKEGQNVTLSCEQNLNHDAMYWYRQDPGQGLRLIYYSQIVNDFQKGDIAEGYSVSREKKESFPLTVTSAQKNPTAFYLCASSPTLRSGDTDTQYFGPGTRLTVL.

The chain links TRBV5-4 to TRBJ2-3, with D perhaps TRBD1 or TRBD2 (6 bases each). Looked up from germline, CDR1 is SGHNT and CDR2 is YYREEE (reference sequence). The CDR3 totals 13 residues. V was pared by 9 bases and J by 6 bases, with 17 bases between. The CDR3 DNA reads TGTGCCACCGCTACGGGGGCGATCGATACGCAGTATTTT. Translating gives CATATGAIDTQYF.

This sequence joins TRBV11-3 and TRBJ2-3; 8 positions agree with TRBD2. CDR3 length: 15 amino acids. In germline, CDR1 is SGHNT, CDR2 YENEEA. V gave up 5 bases and J gave up 5 bases; unmatched junction bases: 9. As DNA, the CDR3 is TGTGCCAGCAGCCCAGGTGATAGCGGGAAAGATACGCAGTATTTT. This translates into CASSPGDSGKDTQYF.

The V and J genes are TRBV5-1 and TRBJ2-5; D is undetermined. The CDR3 extends over 13 amino acids. Germline V CDR1 and CDR2: SGHRS, YFSETQ. V shed 3 bases and J shed 5 bases, with 11 bases lying between them. Here the CDR3 DNA reads TGCGCCAGCAGCTCGTTACCCAAGGAGACCCAGTACTTC. This encodes CASSSLPKETQYF.

This clonotype was seen at least ten times. The chain has TRBV7-9 and TRBJ2-7, with 10 bases lining up with TRBD2. V lost 5 bases and J lost 4; bases outside the gene matches: 8. From germline, CDR1 is SEHNR and CDR2 FQNEAQ (reference sequence). The CDR3 extends over 15 amino acids. CDR3 sequence reads: CASSPSGGAVYEQYF. The CDR3 region has the DNA TGTGCCAGCAGCCCCAGCGGGGGGGCAGTTTACGAGCAGTACTTC.

The V gene is TRBV7-7, the J gene TRBJ2-2; D may correspond to TRBD1 or TRBD2 (6 bases each). The V and J ends lost 4 bases and 6 bases respectively, with 12 bases between them. The germline V gene encodes CDR1 SSHAT and CDR2 FNYEAQ (reference sequence). The CDR3 is 14 residues long. In DNA, the CDR3 is TGTGCCAGCAGCTCCATGAGGGGGGCCGGGGAGCTGTTTTTT. This gives the protein CASSSMRGAGELFF.

The chain recombines TRBV29-1 with TRBJ2-1, with D possibly matching TRBD2 (5 bases). The germline CDR1 and CDR2 sequences are SQVTM and ANQGSEA. Trimming pared 7 bases from V and 3 bases from J, leaving 7 bases between. This CDR3 spans 11 amino acids. The CDR3 is CSGTDYNEQFF. CDR3 bases: TGCAGCGGGACTGACTACAATGAGCAGTTCTTC.

The V and J genes are TRBV6-2 or TRBV6-3 and TRBJ2-7; possibly TRBD1 for D (6 bases). V lost 7 bases and J 6 bases, leaving 13 bases between the germline ends. CDR1 and CDR2 from the germline V gene are MNHEY and SVGEGT. The CDR3 is 12 residues long. DNA for the CDR3: TGTGCCAGCAATCACAGGGCCCTCGAGCAGTACTTC. Translated, it gives CASNHRALEQYF.

This clonotype was seen at least ten times. The chain carries TRBV7-9 and TRBJ2-1, with no clear D. The CDR3 loop spans 13 amino acids. Trimming removed 1 base at V and 7 bases at J, with 8 bases between. Germline V gives CDR1 SEHNR, CDR2 FQNEAQ (reference sequence). The CDR3 protein is CASSLVEMNEQFF. CDR3 DNA sequence: TGTGCCAGCAGCTTAGTTGAGATGAATGAGCAGTTCTTC. Full variable domain (outside the CDR3, taken from reference TRBV7-9 and TRBJ2-1): DTGVSQNPRHKITKRGQNVTFRCDPISEHNRLYWYRQTLGQGPEFLTYFQNEAQLEKSRLLSDRFSAERPKGSFSTLEIQRTEQGDSAMYLCASSLVEMNEQFFGPGTRLTVL.